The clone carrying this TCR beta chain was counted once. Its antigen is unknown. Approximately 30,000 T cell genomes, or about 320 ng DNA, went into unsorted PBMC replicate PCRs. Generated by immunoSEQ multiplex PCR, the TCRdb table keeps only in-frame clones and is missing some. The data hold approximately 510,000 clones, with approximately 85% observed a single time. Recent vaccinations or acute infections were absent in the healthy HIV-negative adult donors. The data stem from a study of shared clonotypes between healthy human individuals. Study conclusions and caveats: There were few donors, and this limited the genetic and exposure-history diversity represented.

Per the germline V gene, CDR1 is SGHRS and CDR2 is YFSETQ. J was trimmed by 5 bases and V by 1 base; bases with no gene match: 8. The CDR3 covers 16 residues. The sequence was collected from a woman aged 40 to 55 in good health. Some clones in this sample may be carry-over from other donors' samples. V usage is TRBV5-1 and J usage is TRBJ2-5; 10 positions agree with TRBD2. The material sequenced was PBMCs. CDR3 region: CASSLRSSGSSETQYF. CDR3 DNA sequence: TGCGCCAGCAGCTTGAGATCTAGCGGGAGCTCGGAGACCCAGTACTTC.